Listed below are T cell receptor beta chains from one sample, sequenced in a study of cytomegalovirus exposure and HLA in healthy donors. Only in-frame clones appear in the TCRdb table, and some are missing; sequencing was by immunoSEQ multiplex PCR. The sample records approximately 150,000 clones, roughly 77% being singletons. Sequenced input: PBMCs. These TCRs come from a male donor in good health and CMV-seronegative. The CDR3 runs from the conserved cysteine through the conserved F or W. A D gene is named only where the DNA matches it firmly. Rows may omit the clone size; those that give it use once, few, many or a size class.

CDR3 protein	D gene	CDR3 length	V gene	J gene	clone size
CASPKDRGLDTQYF	TRBD1	14	TRBV2	TRBJ2-3	.
CASSSRLAGLNTGELFF	TRBD2	17	TRBV11-2	TRBJ2-2	.
CASSFMRVPYEQYF	.	14	TRBV28	TRBJ2-7	.
CSARGGVEQFF	.	11	TRBV20-1	TRBJ2-1	few
CASSPGRRSTDTQYF	.	15	TRBV7-9	TRBJ2-3	.
CASSSSAGYGEQYF	TRBD2	14	TRBV7-3	TRBJ2-7	medium-sized
CASSQDPAGGPGGNEQFF	TRBD2	18	TRBV4-2	TRBJ2-1	.
CASSVDGTGGVETQYF	TRBD1	16	TRBV9	TRBJ2-5	.
CTSSLGDRRADTQYF	.	15	TRBV5-1	TRBJ2-3	.
CASSAGNTEAFF	.	12	TRBV2	TRBJ1-1	few
CASSYDTFEQYF	.	12	TRBV5-1	TRBJ2-7	.
CASSFQGDSSYEQYF	.	15	TRBV18	TRBJ2-7	.
CASSLRGTDTQYF	.	13	TRBV27	TRBJ2-3	.
CASSSARSGRFYEQYF	.	16	TRBV5-6	TRBJ2-7	.
CASSLSSWTNTEAFF	.	15	TRBV5-1	TRBJ1-1	.
CSVEPLRWETQYF	.	13	TRBV29-1	TRBJ2-5	.
CASTGDSSAKNIQYF	TRBD1	15	TRBV5-1	TRBJ2-4	.
CATWDRYNEQFF	TRBD1	12	TRBV6-1	TRBJ2-1	few
CASGSRGMNTEAFF	.	14	TRBV2	TRBJ1-1	.
CASSLGDKAYGYTF	.	14	TRBV28	TRBJ1-2	.
CASSVGRGSKEAFF	.	14	TRBV9	TRBJ1-1	.
CASSQGGSGGVDGELFF	TRBD2	17	TRBV4-2	TRBJ2-2	.
CASSQQGAPYSPLHF	TRBD1	15	TRBV11-2	TRBJ1-6	.
CASTRQILNTEAFF	.	14	TRBV19	TRBJ1-1	few
CASSLRQSEQYF	.	12	TRBV18	TRBJ2-7	.
CAISEFRGSYEQYF	TRBD1	14	TRBV10-3	TRBJ2-7	.
CASSKTGATGELFF	TRBD1	14	TRBV7-7	TRBJ2-2	.
CASSIGGGSFGEKLFF	.	16	TRBV7-9	TRBJ1-4	.
CASRTGGGDTQYF	TRBD2	13	TRBV19	TRBJ2-3	.
CASSLGAGTGWNEQFF	TRBD1	16	TRBV7-9	TRBJ2-1	.
CASRLGGRNEQFF	.	13	TRBV6-6	TRBJ2-1	.
CASSLDGRASNTGELFF	.	17	TRBV7-8	TRBJ2-2	.
CASKDSSYEQYF	.	12	TRBV6-1	TRBJ2-7	few
CASSLANREEAFF	.	13	TRBV5-5	TRBJ1-1	few
CSASNGYEQYF	.	11	TRBV20-1	TRBJ2-7	once
CASSRDRGYEQYF	.	13	TRBV7-2	TRBJ2-7	.
CASSPHRLAGGGYEQYF	TRBD2	17	TRBV11-2	TRBJ2-7	few
CASSHGTGKWSSTDTQYF	TRBD1	18	TRBV18	TRBJ2-3	.
CASSEARGSTEAFF	.	14	TRBV6-1	TRBJ1-1	few
CSVDEGYTF	.	9	TRBV29-1	TRBJ1-2	.